Following are 10 T cell receptor beta chains from one sample sequenced in a study of a mutant IDH1 vaccine in newly diagnosed glioma. Antigen specificity for these receptors is unknown. Indicated time point: week 11, during vaccination. Vaccine doses each comprised 300 ug of mutant IDH1 20-mer peptide, with topical imiquimod. Some clones are missing from TCRdb's copy, which holds only in-frame ones; the method was immunoSEQ multiplex PCR. The sample lists about 120,000 clones; roughly 88% were seen once. Sequences were derived from PBMCs, sampled from a glioma patient whose treatment included an IDH1 peptide vaccine. The receptor source for this set is a woman aged 45-65 years with glioma.

The chain couples TRBV6-5 to TRBJ2-7; TRBD1 aligns across 9 bases. The junction had 8 bases not matched to a gene; V was cut back by 5 bases and J by 3 bases. CDR1 MNHEY and CDR2 SVGAGI come from the germline V gene. The CDR3 loop spans 15 amino acids. The CDR3 nucleotides read TGTGCCAGCAGTACCCTCGGGACAGGGATCTACGAGCAGTACTTC. This translates into CASSTLGTGIYEQYF.

This chain joins TRBV30 and TRBJ1-5; possibly TRBD1 for D (6 bases). Germline assignment: CDR1 GTSNPN and CDR2 SVGIG (reference sequence). Between the trimmed V and J ends, which lost 2 bases and 2 bases, there was a span of 7 bases. The CDR3 is made up of 13 amino acids. The CDR3 spells CAWSSGGNQPQHF. CDR3 sequence (DNA): TGTGCCTGGAGTTCAGGGGGCAATCAGCCCCAGCATTTT. Full variable domain (remainder filled in from reference TRBV30 and TRBJ1-5): SQTIHQWPATLVQPVGSPLSLECTVEGTSNPNLYWYRQAAGRGLQLLFYSVGIGQISSEVPQNLSASRPQDRQFILSSKKLLLSDSGFYLCAWSSGGNQPQHFGDGTRLSIL.

J is TRBJ1-5 and V is TRBV12-5, with 10 bases identical to TRBD1. Germline loops: CDR1 LGHNT, CDR2 FRNRAP. Trimming cost V 0 bases and J 2 bases; bases outside gene matches: 13. The CDR3 covers 20 residues. CDR3 in amino acids: CASGLVPPGQGIGRNQPQHF. CDR3 DNA sequence: TGTGCTAGTGGTTTGGTACCTCCGGGACAGGGGATTGGCCGCAATCAGCCCCAGCATTTT. Combining the CDR3 with reference TRBV12-5 and TRBJ1-5 gives the whole variable domain DARVTQTPRHKVTEMGQEVTMRCQPILGHNTVFWYRQTMMQGLELLAYFRNRAPLDDSGMPKDRFSAEMPDATLATLKIQPSEPRDSAVYFCASGLVPPGQGIGRNQPQHFGDGTRLSIL.

V is TRBV21-1 and J is TRBJ2-3; the D call of TRBD2 is as the table states it, not checked on the DNA. TRBV21-1 is labeled a pseudogene. The CDR3 has 21 residues. CDR3 nucleotide sequence: TGTGCCAGCAGCAATAATTGGGGGGGAGACTACGCCCCTACTAGCACAGATACGCAGTATTTT. Amino acid sequence: CASSNNWGGDYAPTSTDTQYF.

The gene calls are TRBV10-1 and TRBJ2-1, with D perhaps TRBD1 (6 bases). This CDR3 spans 16 amino acids. CDR1 WNHNN and CDR2 SYGVQD come from the germline V gene (reference sequence). V was clipped by 0 bases and J by 5 bases, with 14 bases between them. The CDR3 reads CASSESKGVDNNEQFF. In nucleotides, the CDR3 is TGCGCCAGCAGTGAGTCAAAGGGGGTAGACAACAATGAGCAGTTCTTC.

The chain couples TRBV19 to TRBJ1-1; 7 bases map to TRBD1. This CDR3 has 17 amino acids. Germline CDR1 and CDR2: LNHDA and SQIVND (reference sequence). With V trimmed by 5 bases and J by 0 bases, 12 bases remained unmatched. CDR3 coding DNA: TGTGCCAGTAGTTTTGTCCGGGACAGCCCCTTGAACACTGAAGCTTTCTTT. Protein product: CASSFVRDSPLNTEAFF.

The CDR3 DNA reads as TGTGCCAGCAGCTCTAGCGGGAGAGAGACCCAGTACTTC. It encodes CASSSSGRETQYF. The rearrangement joins TRBV11-2 to TRBJ2-5, with 10 bases that match TRBD2. CDR3 size: 13 residues. CDR1 is SGHAT, CDR2 FQNNGV, per germline. J gave up 4 bases and V 4 bases, and 0 bases lay outside the gene matches.

The rearrangement links TRBV6-1 to TRBJ2-2; unclear D gene. Germline-derived CDR1 and CDR2 are MNHNS and SASEGT. The CDR3 sequence is 12 residues long. The V and J ends lost 10 bases and 7 bases respectively, with 13 bases between them. DNA for the CDR3: TGTGCCAACGCGGCATTAGGCGGGGAGCTGTTTTTT. Amino acids: CANAALGGELFF.

The count of this clone is one. This sequence joins TRBV19 and TRBJ2-5, with 10 bases that match TRBD2. The germline CDR1 and CDR2 sequences are LNHDA and SQIVND (reference sequence). The length of the CDR3 is 18 residues. After removal of 5 bases from V and 4 bases from J, the junction contained 16 bases not matched to a gene. CDR3 DNA sequence: TGTGCCAGTAGTGGGGTAGCGGGAGGTTCGGTACAAAGAGAGACCCAGTACTTC. Its translation is CASSGVAGGSVQRETQYF. The full variable domain, with the rest looked up from reference TRBV19 and TRBJ2-5, is DGGITQSPKYLFRKEGQNVTLSCEQNLNHDAMYWYRQDPGQGLRLIYYSQIVNDFQKGDIAEGYSVSREKKESFPLTVTSAQKNPTAFYLCASSGVAGGSVQRETQYFGPGTRLLVL.

The chain has TRBV5-1 and TRBJ2-5, with D perhaps matching TRBD1 (5 bases). V lost 9 bases and J 2 bases, leaving 20 bases between the germline ends. Germline V gene data show CDR1 as SGHRS and CDR2 as YFSETQ. This CDR3 has 15 amino acids. The CDR3 DNA is TGCGCCACCACCCCGGGCCCAGGGAATCAAGAGACCCAGTACTTC. This encodes CATTPGPGNQETQYF.